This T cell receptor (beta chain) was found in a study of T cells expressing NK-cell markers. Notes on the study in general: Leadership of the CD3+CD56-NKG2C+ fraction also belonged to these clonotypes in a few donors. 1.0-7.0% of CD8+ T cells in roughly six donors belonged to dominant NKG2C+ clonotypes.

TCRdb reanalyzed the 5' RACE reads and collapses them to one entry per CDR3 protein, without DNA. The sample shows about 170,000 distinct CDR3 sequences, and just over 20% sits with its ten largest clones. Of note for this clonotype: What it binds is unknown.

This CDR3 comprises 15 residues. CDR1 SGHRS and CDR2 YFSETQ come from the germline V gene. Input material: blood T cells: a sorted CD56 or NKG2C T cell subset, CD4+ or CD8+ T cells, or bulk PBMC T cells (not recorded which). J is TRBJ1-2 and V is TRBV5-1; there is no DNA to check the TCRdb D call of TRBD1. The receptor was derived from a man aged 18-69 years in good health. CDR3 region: CASSPGQGMSYGYTF.